This entry lists 26 T cell receptor beta chains sequenced from one sample in a study of cytomegalovirus exposure and HLA in healthy donors. Primers for the PCR totalled 60 Vbeta and 13 Jbeta. Measured with immunoSEQ multiplex PCR; TCRdb has only the in-frame clones, and not every one. The sample records 150,000 to 200,000 clones, roughly four fifths being singletons. The sample comprised PBMCs. These receptors were taken from a man in his fifties or sixties in good health and CMV-seropositive.

This sequence joins TRBV9 and TRBJ2-3; TRBD2 matches 10 bases. This CDR3 comprises 15 residues. V lost 2 bases and J lost 5; bases outside the gene matches: 5. Germline-derived CDR1 and CDR2 are SGDLS and YYNGEE. The CDR3 is CASSVPGLAQDTQYF. In DNA, the CDR3 is TGTGCCAGCAGCGTTCCGGGACTAGCGCAAGATACGCAGTATTTT.

This clone was recorded only once. This chain links TRBV7-9 with TRBJ1-2; maybe TRBD1 (5 bases). Germline lookup yields CDR1 SEHNR and CDR2 FQNEAQ (reference sequence). The CDR3 consists of 13 residues. V dropped 5 bases and J dropped 4 bases, with 11 bases sitting between them. The CDR3 is CASSTTGAYGYTF. CDR3 sequence (DNA): TGTGCCAGCAGCACCACAGGAGCCTATGGCTACACCTTC.

The chain combines TRBV9 with TRBJ1-6; 9 bases match TRBD1. The CDR3 is made up of 15 amino acids. V lost 4 bases and J lost 10; bases outside the gene matches: 9. CDR1 and CDR2 (germline): SGDLS, YYNGEE. CDR3 loop: CASSTHRGLSSPLHF. The CDR3 DNA sequence: TGTGCCAGCAGCACTCACAGGGGGCTTAGCTCACCCCTCCACTTT.

The chain uses TRBV4-1 and TRBJ2-5; TRBD1 matches at 8 bases. Trimming took 4 bases from V and 5 from J; bases not matched to a gene: 9. The CDR3 spans 15 residues. Germline V gene lookup returns CDR1 MGHRA and CDR2 YSYEKL. The CDR3 protein is CASSLETGVGETQYF. CDR3 in DNA: TGCGCCAGCAGCCTAGAGACAGGGGTGGGGGAGACCCAGTACTTC.

The chain carries TRBV5-5 and TRBJ1-5; 7 bases are shared with TRBD1. The junction had 4 bases not matched to a gene; V was cut back by 3 bases and J by 4 bases. The CDR3 has 14 amino acids. Germline assignment: CDR1 SGHKS and CDR2 YYEKEE (reference sequence). The CDR3 nucleotides are TGTGCCAGCAGCTCGACAGGGAGTAATCAGCCCCAGCATTTT. Encoded protein: CASSSTGSNQPQHF.

This clone has a handful of counts. The chain has TRBV9 and TRBJ2-1, with TRBD1 matching 9 bases. The CDR3 loop spans 15 amino acids. Germline CDR1 SGDLS, CDR2 YYNGEE. V lost 0 bases, J lost 5 bases, and 3 bases stayed unmatched. The CDR3 loop reads CASSVVGQGHNEQFF. As DNA, the CDR3 is TGTGCCAGCAGCGTAGTGGGACAGGGTCACAATGAGCAGTTCTTC. The full variable domain, in which reference TRBV9 and TRBJ2-1 provide the parts outside the CDR3, is DSGVTQTPKHLITATGQRVTLRCSPRSGDLSVYWYQQSLDQGLQFLIQYYNGEERAKGNILERFSAQQFPDLHSELNLSSLELGDSALYFCASSVVGQGHNEQFFGPGTRLTVL.

The rearrangement links TRBV6-5 to TRBJ1-5; D perhaps matches TRBD1 (6 bases). Between the trimmed V and J ends, which lost 8 bases and 6 bases, there was a span of 14 bases. This CDR3 has 13 residues. Per the germline V gene, CDR1 is MNHEY and CDR2 is SVGAGI. CDR3 nucleotides: TGTGCCAGCGGTCAGGGGCGCGGTCAGCCCCAGCATTTT. Its translation is CASGQGRGQPQHF.

The gene calls are TRBV19 and TRBJ1-4, with D uncertain. The CDR3 sequence is 13 residues long. Germline CDR1 and CDR2: LNHDA and SQIVND (reference sequence). Trimming removed 3 bases from V and 4 bases from J, with 6 bases in between. The CDR3 coding sequence is TGTGCCAGTAGTATTTTCCTTAATGAAAAACTGTTTTTT. It is translated as CASSIFLNEKLFF.

The rearrangement uses TRBV28 and TRBJ1-1; no clear D gene. Germline CDR1 is MDHEN and CDR2 is SYDVKM. This CDR3 spans 13 amino acids. Trimming shortened V by 7 bases and J by 0 bases, and 9 bases separated the two germline ends. CDR3 loop: CASKRYMNTEAFF. The CDR3 DNA reads as TGTGCCAGCAAGAGGTACATGAACACTGAAGCTTTCTTT.

V gene TRBV30 combines with J gene TRBJ1-4, with 9 bases that match TRBD1. This CDR3 region has 16 residues. The V gene end was trimmed by 0 bases and the J gene end by 8 bases; junction bases not matched to a gene: 10. CDR1 is GTSNPN and CDR2 is SVGIG in the germline V gene (reference sequence). The CDR3 DNA reads TGTGCCTGGAGTGTCGGGACAGGGAGTTTTGGAGAAAAACTGTTTTTT. Translating it yields CAWSVGTGSFGEKLFF.

This clone was seen more than once but under ten times. This rearrangement joins TRBV4-1 to TRBJ1-2, with 7 nucleotides matching TRBD1. The CDR3 is 17 amino acids. CDR1 and CDR2 (germline): MGHRA, YSYEKL. The trim removed 0 bases at V and 0 bases at J, leaving 7 bases unmatched. The CDR3 DNA reads as TGCGCCAGCAGCCAAGAAGGACAGGCGACAGCTAACTATGGCTACACCTTC. This gives the protein CASSQEGQATANYGYTF.

The V gene is TRBV29-1, the J gene TRBJ2-7, with 10 bases identical to TRBD2. The CDR3 contains 16 residues. V shed 1 base, J shed 0 bases, and the junction held 6 bases outside the gene matches. CDR1 is SQVTM and CDR2 is ANQGSEA in the germline V gene. The CDR3 here is CSVEGASGGSSYEQYF. The CDR3 nucleotides read TGCAGCGTTGAAGGTGCTAGCGGGGGAAGCTCCTACGAGCAGTACTTC.

CDR3 sequence: CSVDRGLTGELFF. CDR3 coding DNA: TGCAGCGTTGACAGGGGGCTCACCGGGGAGCTGTTTTTT. The chain combines TRBV29-1 with TRBJ2-2; TRBD1 matches at 8 bases. The CDR3 consists of 13 residues. Germline CDR1 and CDR2: SQVTM and ANQGSEA. V lost 3 bases to trimming and J lost 4 bases; unmatched junction nucleotides: 1.

The chain combines TRBV7-3 with TRBJ2-1, with TRBD2 matching 12 bases. Germline CDR1 is SGHTA and CDR2 is FQGTGA. V lost 5 bases, J lost 1 base, and 3 bases stayed unmatched. The CDR3 covers 16 residues. The CDR3 DNA reads as TGTGCCAGCAGCGCGACTAGCGGGAGTTCCTACAATGAGCAGTTCTTC. This codes for CASSATSGSSYNEQFF. Complete variable domain (other parts from reference TRBV7-3 and TRBJ2-1): GAGVSQTPSNKVTEKGKYVELRCDPISGHTALYWYRQSLGQGPEFLIYFQGTGAADDSGLPNDRFFAVRPEGSVSTLKIQRTERGDSAVYLCASSATSGSSYNEQFFGPGTRLTVL.

The gene calls are TRBV9 and TRBJ2-7; 10 bases line up with TRBD2. The CDR3 is 14 residues long. Unmatched junction bases numbered 4, after V lost 4 bases and J lost 3 bases. Germline assignment: CDR1 SGDLS and CDR2 YYNGEE. The CDR3 DNA reads TGTGCCAGCAGCTCACGGACTAGCGGCTACGAGCAGTACTTC. Protein product: CASSSRTSGYEQYF.

V gene TRBV2 combines with J gene TRBJ2-1, with a weak D call TRBD2 (5 bases). Between the trimmed V and J ends, which lost 3 bases and 3 bases, there was a span of 15 bases. The CDR3 spans 16 residues. The germline gives CDR1 SNHLY, CDR2 FYNNEI. CDR3 loop: CASSDRRRGGYNEQFF. Written as DNA, the CDR3 is TGTGCCAGCAGTGATAGGCGCCGAGGAGGCTACAATGAGCAGTTCTTC.

This chain uses TRBV14 with TRBJ2-7; TRBD1 aligns across 11 bases. In germline, CDR1 is SGHDN, CDR2 FVKESK. The ends lost 4 bases at V and 4 bases at J; junction bases unmatched: 6. The CDR3 has 15 amino acids. DNA of the CDR3: TGTGCCAGCAGCCTAGGGACAGGGGGTCCGTACGAGCAGTACTTC. Translated: CASSLGTGGPYEQYF.

This rearrangement joins TRBV11-2 to TRBJ2-2, with 8 bases aligning to TRBD1. V lost 5 bases to trimming and J lost 6 bases; unmatched junction nucleotides: 5. The CDR3 loop spans 14 amino acids. Germline loops: CDR1 SGHAT, CDR2 FQNNGV. Here the CDR3 reads CASSPDREAGELFF. The CDR3 DNA is TGTGCCAGCAGCCCGGACAGGGAGGCCGGGGAGCTGTTTTTT. Using reference TRBV11-2 and TRBJ2-2 for the parts outside the CDR3, the full variable domain is EAGVAQSPRYKIIEKRQSVAFWCNPISGHATLYWYQQILGQGPKLLIQFQNNGVVDDSQLPKDRFSAERLKGVDSTLKIQPAKLEDSAVYLCASSPDREAGELFFGEGSRLTVL.

The chain combines TRBV7-2 with TRBJ1-2; 11 positions match TRBD1. From germline, CDR1 is SGHTA and CDR2 FQGNSA. The J segment lost 8 bases and the V segment lost 5 bases, leaving 7 bases of the junction unmatched. The CDR3 has 14 amino acids. CDR3 residues: CASSAGTGGGGYTF. The DNA of the CDR3 is TGTGCCAGCAGCGCCGGGACAGGGGGTGGCGGCTACACCTTC.

V gene TRBV7-8 combines with J gene TRBJ1-1, with D possibly being TRBD1 (5 bases). The CDR3 extends over 15 amino acids. The germline V gene encodes CDR1 SGHVS and CDR2 FQNEAQ. Trimming took 4 bases from V and 1 from J, leaving 13 bases between them. The CDR3 reads CASSSRVVENTEAFF. Written as DNA, the CDR3 is TGTGCCAGCAGCTCCAGGGTGGTGGAGAACACTGAAGCTTTCTTT.

The rearrangement links TRBV28 to TRBJ2-2; D is unclear. This CDR3 contains 12 residues. Deletions cut 8 bases from V and 0 bases from J, with 4 bases between. Germline CDR1 is MDHEN and CDR2 is SYDVKM. The CDR3 here is CASYANTGELFF. The CDR3 nucleotides are TGTGCCAGCTATGCGAACACCGGGGAGCTGTTTTTT.

V and J are TRBV6-5 and TRBJ2-5, with D possibly matching TRBD2 (5 bases). Trimming removed 8 bases at V and 5 bases at J, with 15 bases between. This CDR3 spans 13 amino acids. The germline V gene has CDR1 MNHEY and CDR2 SVGAGI. The CDR3 loop reads CASHPGSRETQYF. In nucleotides, the CDR3 is TGTGCCAGCCACCCGGGGAGTAGGGAGACCCAGTACTTC.

The chain uses TRBV4-2 and TRBJ2-3; 9 nucleotides agree with TRBD2. The CDR3 totals 16 residues. V shed 4 bases, J shed 2 bases, and the junction held 7 bases outside the gene matches. Germline V gene data show CDR1 as LGHNA and CDR2 as YNFKEQ. The CDR3 DNA is TGTGCCAGCAGCCGACAAACTAGCGGGTTCACAGATACGCAGTATTTT. Its protein product is CASSRQTSGFTDTQYF.

This clone occurred once. The chain joins TRBV7-8 to TRBJ2-1, with 9 bases aligning to TRBD2. CDR3 size: 17 residues. V shed 4 bases and J 7 bases; nucleotides not matched to a gene: 14. Per the germline V gene, CDR1 is SGHVS and CDR2 is FQNEAQ. The chain's CDR3 is CASSSLLGRGGANEQFF. The CDR3 nucleotides read TGTGCCAGCAGCTCGCTACTGGGGCGCGGGGGGGCAAATGAGCAGTTCTTC.

The chain recombines TRBV5-6 with TRBJ2-7; D is perhaps TRBD1 (5 bases). Trimming shortened V by 0 bases and J by 4 bases, and 17 bases separated the two germline ends. CDR1 SGHDT and CDR2 YYEEEE come from the germline V gene. This CDR3 contains 16 residues. The CDR3 reads CASSLVMDTRGYEQYF. The CDR3 bases are TGTGCCAGCAGCTTGGTAATGGACACGAGAGGATACGAGCAGTACTTC.

Comments on this clone: The junction shows a germline mismatch at one end, possibly a read error. The rearrangement links TRBV7-9 to TRBJ2-3; 10 bases line up with TRBD2. This CDR3 region has 16 residues. CDR1 is SEHNR, CDR2 FQNEAQ, per germline (reference sequence). CDR3 coding DNA: TGTTCCAGCAGCTTACTCCTAGCGGGGGTCACAGATACGCAGTATTTT. It translates to CSSSLLLAGVTDTQYF.